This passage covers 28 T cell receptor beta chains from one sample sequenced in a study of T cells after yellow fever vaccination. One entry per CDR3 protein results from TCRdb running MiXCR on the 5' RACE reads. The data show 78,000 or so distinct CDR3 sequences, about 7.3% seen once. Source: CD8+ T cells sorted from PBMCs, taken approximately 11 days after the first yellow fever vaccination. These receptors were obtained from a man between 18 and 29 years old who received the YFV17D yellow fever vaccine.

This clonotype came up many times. CDR3 amino acids: CASSENRGNTIYF. The CDR3 DNA follows: TGTGCCAGCAGTGAAAACAGAGGAAACACCATATATTTT. The chain is built from TRBV2 and TRBJ1-3; D not certain. V gave up 2 bases and J gave up 4 bases, with 6 bases separating them. This CDR3 has 13 amino acids. Germline V gene sequence: CDR1 SNHLY, CDR2 FYNNEI.

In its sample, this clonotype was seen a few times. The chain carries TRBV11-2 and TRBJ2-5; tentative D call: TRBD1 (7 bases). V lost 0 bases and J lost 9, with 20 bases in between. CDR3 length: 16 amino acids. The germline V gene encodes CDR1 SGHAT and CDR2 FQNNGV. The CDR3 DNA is TGTGCCAGCAGCTTAGATCCGGCGGGCCCCAGGGGGGCCCAGTACTTC. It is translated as CASSLDPAGPRGAQYF.

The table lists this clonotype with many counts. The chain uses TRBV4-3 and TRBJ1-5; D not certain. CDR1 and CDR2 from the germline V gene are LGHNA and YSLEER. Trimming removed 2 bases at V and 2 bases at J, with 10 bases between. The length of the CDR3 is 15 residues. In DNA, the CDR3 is TGCGCCAGCAGCCAATCTGACGTCGGCAATCAGCCCCAGCATTTT. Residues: CASSQSDVGNQPQHF.

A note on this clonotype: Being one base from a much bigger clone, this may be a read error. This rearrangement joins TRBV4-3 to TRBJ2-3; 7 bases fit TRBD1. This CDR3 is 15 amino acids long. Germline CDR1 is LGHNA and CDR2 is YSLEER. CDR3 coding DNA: TGCTCCAGCAGCCAGAATAGGGGGCTTACAGATACGCAGTATTTT. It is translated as CSSSQNRGLTDTQYF.

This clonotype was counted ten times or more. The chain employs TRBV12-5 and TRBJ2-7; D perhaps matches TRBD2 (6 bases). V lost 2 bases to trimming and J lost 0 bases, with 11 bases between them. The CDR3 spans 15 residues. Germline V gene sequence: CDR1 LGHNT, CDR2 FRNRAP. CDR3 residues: CASGLKPGLSYEQYV. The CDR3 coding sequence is TGTGCTAGTGGTTTGAAACCGGGACTCTCCTACGAGCAGTACGTC.

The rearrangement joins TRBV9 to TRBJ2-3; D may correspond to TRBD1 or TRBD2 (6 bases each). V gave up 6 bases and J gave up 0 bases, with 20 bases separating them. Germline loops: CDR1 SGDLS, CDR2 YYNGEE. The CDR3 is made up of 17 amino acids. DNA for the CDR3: TGTGCCAGCAACCCCCTGGGGGGCACAGCTAGCACAGATACGCAGTATTTT. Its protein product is CASNPLGGTASTDTQYF.

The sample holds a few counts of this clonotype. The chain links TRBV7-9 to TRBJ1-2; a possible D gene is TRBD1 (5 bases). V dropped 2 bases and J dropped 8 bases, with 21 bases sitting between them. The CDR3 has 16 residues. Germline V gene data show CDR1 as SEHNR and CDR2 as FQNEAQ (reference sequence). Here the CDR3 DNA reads TGTGCCAGCAGCTTAACGGGGGGTAGGAGAAAACCCGGCTACACCTTC. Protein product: CASSLTGGRRKPGYTF.

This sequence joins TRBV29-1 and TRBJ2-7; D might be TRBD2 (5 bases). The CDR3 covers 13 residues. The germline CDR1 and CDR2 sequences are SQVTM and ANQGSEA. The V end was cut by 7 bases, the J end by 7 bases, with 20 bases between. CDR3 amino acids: CSALDRAREEQYF. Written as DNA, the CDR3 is TGCAGCGCCCTGGACCGCGCCCGGGAAGAGCAGTACTTC.

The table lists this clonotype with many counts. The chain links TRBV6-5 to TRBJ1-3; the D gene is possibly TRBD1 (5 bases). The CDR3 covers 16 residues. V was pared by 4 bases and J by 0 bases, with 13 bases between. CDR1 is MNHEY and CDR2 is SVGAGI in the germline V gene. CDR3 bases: TGTGCCAGCAGTTGGGGGACGAGGGGCTCTGGAAACACCATATATTTT. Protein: CASSWGTRGSGNTIYF.

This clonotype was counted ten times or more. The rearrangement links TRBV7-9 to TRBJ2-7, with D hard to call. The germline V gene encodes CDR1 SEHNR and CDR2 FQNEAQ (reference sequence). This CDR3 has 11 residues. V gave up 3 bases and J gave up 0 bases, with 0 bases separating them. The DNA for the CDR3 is TGTGCCAGCAGCTTCTCCTACGAGCAGTACTTC. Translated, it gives CASSFSYEQYF.

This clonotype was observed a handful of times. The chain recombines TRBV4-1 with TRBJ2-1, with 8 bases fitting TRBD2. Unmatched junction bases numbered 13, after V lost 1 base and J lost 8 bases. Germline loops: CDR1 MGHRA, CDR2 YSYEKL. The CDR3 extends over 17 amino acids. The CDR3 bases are TGCGCCAGCAGCCAAGCCAGGAGACTTAGCGGGGCCGATGAGCAGTTCTTC. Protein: CASSQARRLSGADEQFF.

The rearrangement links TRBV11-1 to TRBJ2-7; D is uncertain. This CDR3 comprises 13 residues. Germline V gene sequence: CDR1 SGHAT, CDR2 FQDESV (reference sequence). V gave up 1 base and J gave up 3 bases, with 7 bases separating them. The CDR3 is CASSLDQDYEQYV. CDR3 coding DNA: TGTGCCAGCAGCTTAGACCAGGACTACGAGCAGTACGTC.

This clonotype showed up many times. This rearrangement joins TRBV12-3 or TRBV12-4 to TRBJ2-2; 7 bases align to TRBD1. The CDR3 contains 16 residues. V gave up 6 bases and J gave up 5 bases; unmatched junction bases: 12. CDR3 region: CASRGREGAVTGELFF. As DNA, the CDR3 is TGTGCCAGCAGAGGAAGAGAGGGGGCAGTTACCGGGGAGCTGTTTTTT.

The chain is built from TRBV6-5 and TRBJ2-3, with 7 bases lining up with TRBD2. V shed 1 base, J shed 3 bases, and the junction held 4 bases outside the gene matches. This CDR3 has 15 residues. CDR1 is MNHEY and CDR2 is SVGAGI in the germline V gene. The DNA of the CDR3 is TGTGCCAGCAGTTACTTAGCGGGTGTGACAGATACGCAGTATTTT. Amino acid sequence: CASSYLAGVTDTQYF.

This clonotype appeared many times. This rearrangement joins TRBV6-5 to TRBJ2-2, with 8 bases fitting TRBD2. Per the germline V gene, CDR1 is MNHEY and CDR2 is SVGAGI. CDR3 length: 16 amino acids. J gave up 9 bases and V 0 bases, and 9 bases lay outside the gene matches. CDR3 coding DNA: TGTGCCAGCAGTTACTCTGTGAATAGCGGGGTCCGGGAGCTGTTTTTT. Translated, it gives CASSYSVNSGVRELFF.

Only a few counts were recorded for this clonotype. The CDR3 here is CASRQGGVNTEAFF. Here the CDR3 DNA reads TGTGCCAGTAGGCAGGGGGGAGTGAACACTGAAGCTTTCTTT. The chain joins TRBV19 to TRBJ1-1; 7 bases fit TRBD1. The trim removed 6 bases at V and 0 bases at J, leaving 4 bases unmatched. This CDR3 is built from 14 residues. The germline gives CDR1 LNHDA, CDR2 SQIVND (reference sequence).

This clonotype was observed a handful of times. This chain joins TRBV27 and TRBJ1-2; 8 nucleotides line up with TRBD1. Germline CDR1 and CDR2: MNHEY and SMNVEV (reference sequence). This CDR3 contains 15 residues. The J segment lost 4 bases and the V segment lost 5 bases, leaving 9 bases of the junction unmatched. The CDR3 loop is CASSPGTGFLYGYTF. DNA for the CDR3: TGTGCCAGCAGTCCCGGGACAGGTTTCCTCTATGGCTACACCTTC.

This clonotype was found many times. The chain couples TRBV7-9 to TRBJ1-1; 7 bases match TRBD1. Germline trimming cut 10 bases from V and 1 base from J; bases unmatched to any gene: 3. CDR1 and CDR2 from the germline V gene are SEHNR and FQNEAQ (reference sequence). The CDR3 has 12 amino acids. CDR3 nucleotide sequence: TGTGCCACCAGACAGGGGAACACTGAAGCTTTCTTT. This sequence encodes CATRQGNTEAFF.

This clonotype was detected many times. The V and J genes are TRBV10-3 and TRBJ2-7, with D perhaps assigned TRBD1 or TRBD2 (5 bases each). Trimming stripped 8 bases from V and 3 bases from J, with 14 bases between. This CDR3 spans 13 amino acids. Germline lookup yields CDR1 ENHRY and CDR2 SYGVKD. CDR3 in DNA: TGTGCCATCTCTGGGACGCCGAACTACGAGCAGTACGTC. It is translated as CAISGTPNYEQYV.

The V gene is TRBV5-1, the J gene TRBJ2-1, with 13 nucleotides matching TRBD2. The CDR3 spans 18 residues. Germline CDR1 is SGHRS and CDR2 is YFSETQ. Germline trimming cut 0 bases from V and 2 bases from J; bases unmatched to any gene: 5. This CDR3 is CASSLGLAGGYTYNEQFF. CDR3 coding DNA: TGCGCCAGCAGCTTGGGACTAGCGGGGGGTTACACCTACAATGAGCAGTTCTTC.

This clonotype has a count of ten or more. CDR3 in DNA: TGTGCCAGCAGCTCCATCAGGGATGGCGCCGGGGAGCTGTTTTTT. Translating gives CASSSIRDGAGELFF. The chain carries TRBV5-8 and TRBJ2-2; D possibly corresponds to TRBD1 (5 bases). Per germline, CDR1 SGHTS and CDR2 YDEGEE. V was pared by 3 bases and J by 6 bases, with 15 bases between. This CDR3 has 15 residues.

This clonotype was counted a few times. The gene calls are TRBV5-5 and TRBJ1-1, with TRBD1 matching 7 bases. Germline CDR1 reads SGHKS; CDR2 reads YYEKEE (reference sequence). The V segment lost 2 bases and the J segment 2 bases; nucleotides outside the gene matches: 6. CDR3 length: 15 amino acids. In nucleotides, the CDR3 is TGTGCCAGCAGCTTCACCGGGACAGTAAACACTGAAGCTTTCTTT. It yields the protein CASSFTGTVNTEAFF. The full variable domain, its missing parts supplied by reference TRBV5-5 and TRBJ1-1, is DAGVTQSPTHLIKTRGQQVTLRCSPISGHKSVSWYQQVLGQGPQFIFQYYEKEERGRGNFPDRFSARQFPNYSSELNVNALLLGDSALYLCASSFTGTVNTEAFFGQGTRLTVV.

The CDR3 sequence: CASIPEGGNQPQHF. Written as DNA, the CDR3 is TGTGCCAGCATCCCCGAGGGGGGCAATCAGCCCCAGCATTTT. The genes are TRBV28 and TRBJ1-5, with D perhaps matching TRBD1 (6 bases). V lost 7 bases and J 2 bases, leaving 12 bases between the germline ends. This CDR3 contains 14 residues. Germline CDR1 is MDHEN and CDR2 is SYDVKM.

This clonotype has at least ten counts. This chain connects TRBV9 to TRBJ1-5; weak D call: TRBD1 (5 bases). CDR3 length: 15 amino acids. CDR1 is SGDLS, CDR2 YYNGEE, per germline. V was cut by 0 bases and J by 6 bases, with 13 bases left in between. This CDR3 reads CASSVGGGKSQPQHF. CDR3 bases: TGTGCCAGCAGCGTAGGTGGGGGAAAAAGTCAGCCCCAGCATTTT.

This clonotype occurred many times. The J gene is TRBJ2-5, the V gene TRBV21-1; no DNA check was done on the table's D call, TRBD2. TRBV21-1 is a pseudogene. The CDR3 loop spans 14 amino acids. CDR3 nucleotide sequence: TGTGCCAGCAGCAAAGTCGGGAGAGGCGAGACCCAGTACTTC. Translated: CASSKVGRGETQYF.

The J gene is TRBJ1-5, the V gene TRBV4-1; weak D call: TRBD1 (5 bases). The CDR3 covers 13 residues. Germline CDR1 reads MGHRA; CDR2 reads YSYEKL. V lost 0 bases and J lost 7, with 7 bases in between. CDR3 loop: CASSQDRGQPQHF. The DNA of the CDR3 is TGCGCCAGCAGCCAAGACCGGGGGCAGCCCCAGCATTTT.

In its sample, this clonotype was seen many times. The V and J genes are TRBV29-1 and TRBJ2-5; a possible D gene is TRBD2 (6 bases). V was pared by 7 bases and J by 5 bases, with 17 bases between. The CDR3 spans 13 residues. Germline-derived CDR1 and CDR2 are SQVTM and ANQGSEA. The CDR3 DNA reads TGCAGCGCGACGGTTGAAGGGAGGGAGACCCAGTACTTC. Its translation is CSATVEGRETQYF.

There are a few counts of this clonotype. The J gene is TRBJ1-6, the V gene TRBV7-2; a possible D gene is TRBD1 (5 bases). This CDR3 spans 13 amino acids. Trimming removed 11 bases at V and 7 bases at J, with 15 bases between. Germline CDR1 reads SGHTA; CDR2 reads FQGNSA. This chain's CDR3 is CAEGDGPNSPLHF. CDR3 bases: TGTGCCGAAGGGGACGGGCCAAATTCACCCCTCCACTTT.